These T cell receptor beta chains were read from a single sample in a study of cytotoxic CD8 clonotypes in ibrutinib-treated CLL. Using immunoSEQ multiplex PCR, the repertoire was profiled, and TCRdb retains in-frame clones only, with some absent. The table lists approximately 120,000 clones, roughly 57% of them singletons. The source material was PBMCs, sampled after 24 months of ibrutinib treatment. The receptors here all came from a human donor with chronic lymphocytic leukemia. The CDR3 runs from the conserved cysteine through the conserved F or W. The order of the fields is CDR3 protein, CDR3 DNA, V gene, D gene, clone size, J gene. D genes are given only for firm matches. Clone size appears in some rows only: once, few, many, or a class for an expanded clone.

CARSLGIRGCSYEQYF TGTGCCAGAAGCTTGGGAATTCGGGGGTGCTCCTACGAGCAGTACTTC TRBV5-3 NA NA TRBJ2-7
CASSLIKAGSYEQYF TGTGCCAGCAGCTTAATCAAGGCAGGATCCTACGAGCAGTACTTC TRBV7-3 NA NA TRBJ2-7
CSAGQVFTEAFF TGCAGCGCGGGACAGGTATTCACTGAAGCTTTCTTT TRBV29-1 TRBD1 NA TRBJ1-1
CASRTPHDNEQFF TGTGCCAGCCGCACCCCTCATGACAATGAGCAGTTCTTC TRBV7-7 NA NA TRBJ2-1
CASSSPGRGQETQYF TGTGCCAGCAGCAGCCCTGGCAGGGGGCAAGAGACCCAGTACTTC TRBV21-1 NA few TRBJ2-5
CASSPQGGFTEAFF TGTGCCAGCAGTCCCCAGGGGGGGTTCACTGAAGCTTTCTTT TRBV27 TRBD1 few TRBJ1-1
CAWREPREAFF TGTGCCTGGAGGGAGCCTCGTGAAGCTTTCTTT TRBV30 NA NA TRBJ1-1
CASSSQSPREKLFF TGTGCCAGCTCCTCCCAATCCCCGCGGGAAAAACTGTTTTTT TRBV19 NA few TRBJ1-4
CASSQDGLGAGGSYEQYF TGCGCCAGCAGCCAAGATGGACTTGGGGCGGGGGGTTCCTACGAGCAGTACTTC TRBV4-3 TRBD2 NA TRBJ2-7
CASSLEQGATYGYTF TGCGCCAGCAGCTTGGAACAGGGGGCCACCTATGGCTACACCTTC TRBV5-1 TRBD1 few TRBJ1-2
CASSARGGPGQETQYF TGTGCCAGCAGCGCAAGAGGGGGTCCCGGTCAAGAGACCCAGTACTTC TRBV9 NA NA TRBJ2-5
CASSDRRLADTQYF TGTGCCAGCAGTGACCGTAGGCTGGCAGATACGCAGTATTTT TRBV2 NA NA TRBJ2-3
CASSLSGRDTQYF TGTGCCAGCAGTTTATCGGGTAGAGATACGCAGTATTTT TRBV27 NA NA TRBJ2-3
CASTSGPGAAYEQYF TGTGCCAGCACATCGGGACCGGGGGCGGCTTACGAGCAGTACTTC TRBV2 NA NA TRBJ2-7
CASGLQVSGNTIYF TGTGCTAGTGGTTTGCAGGTCTCTGGAAACACCATATATTTT TRBV12-5 NA once TRBJ1-3
CASSPGTATGELFF TGTGCCAGCAGCCCGGGGACAGCCACCGGGGAGCTGTTTTTT TRBV7-9 TRBD1 many TRBJ2-2
CASNQQGCNEKLFF TGTGCCAGCAACCAACAGGGATGTAATGAAAAACTGTTTTTT TRBV21-1 NA NA TRBJ1-4
CSALGFSYEQYF TGCAGCGCGTTAGGGTTCTCCTACGAGCAGTACTTC TRBV29-1 NA once TRBJ2-7
CASSGQGAGKNIQYF TGTGCCAGCAGCGGACAGGGGGCCGGCAAAAACATTCAGTACTTC TRBV6-6 TRBD1 NA TRBJ2-4
CASSPSGYQETQYF TGTGCCAGCTCACCAAGCGGGTATCAAGAGACCCAGTACTTC TRBV18 NA NA TRBJ2-5
CSADRAVDNEQFF TGCAGCGCCGACAGGGCTGTCGACAATGAGCAGTTCTTC TRBV29-1 TRBD1 NA TRBJ2-1
CASSALESSYEQYF TGTGCCAGCTCAGCTCTCGAGAGCTCCTACGAGCAGTACTTC TRBV18 NA NA TRBJ2-7
CASSHDTGAGQPQHF TGCGCCAGCAGCCATGACACAGGGGCGGGACAGCCCCAGCATTTT TRBV4-1 TRBD1 NA TRBJ1-5
CASSPQGPTEAFF TGTGCCAGCAGCCCGCAGGGACCCACTGAAGCTTTCTTT TRBV11-3 NA NA TRBJ1-1
CASAGSGNTIYF TGTGCCAGCGCCGGCTCTGGAAACACCATATATTTT TRBV18 NA many TRBJ1-3